The 12 T cell receptor beta chains reported below all come from one sample, sequenced in a study of shared clonotypes between healthy human individuals (TCRdb year 2020). CD8 naive samples consisted of CD45RO-negative cells that were positively selected for CCR7, yielding a CD45RA+CCR7+ population without TemRA cells. The library was produced with the immunoSEQ multiplex PCR assay. This immuneACCESS table, as held by TCRdb, lists in-frame sequences with V and J called but not all clones. Of the missing ones, under half trace to an unresolved V gene in checked studies; the others have no known cause. For this sample there are about 2,100,000 clones; more than 85% appear just once. Over 1.5% of the sample is taken by the ten largest. The sequencing input was naive CD8+ T cells from PBMCs. Interpreted using the paper, the cell subset or site label stands for: CD45RA+CCR7+. These receptors came from a man aged 18 to 35 in good health. Some clones in this sample may be carry-over from other donors' samples.

This clone was observed a handful of times. The chain links TRBV6-1 to TRBJ1-2; 7 bases line up with TRBD1. Germline assignment: CDR1 MNHNS and CDR2 SASEGT. The V segment lost 3 bases and the J segment 3 bases; nucleotides outside the gene matches: 4. The CDR3 is made up of 14 amino acids. The CDR3: CASSDRGEDYGYTF. The CDR3 nucleotides are TGTGCCAGCAGTGACAGGGGGGAGGACTATGGCTACACCTTC.

This chain uses TRBV7-8 with TRBJ2-3; D unresolved. Deletions cut 2 bases from V and 0 bases from J, with 12 bases between. This CDR3 region has 16 residues. CDR1 and CDR2 from the germline V gene are SGHVS and FQNEAQ. DNA for the CDR3: TGTGCCAGCAGCTTACGGCTAGGTAGCAGCACAGATACGCAGTATTTT. Amino acids: CASSLRLGSSTDTQYF.

The V and J genes are TRBV29-1 and TRBJ2-7, with 9 bases that match TRBD2. From germline, CDR1 is SQVTM and CDR2 ANQGSEA. This CDR3 has 14 residues. V was pared by 4 bases and J by 3 bases, with 7 bases of the junction left unmatched. As DNA, the CDR3 is TGCAGCGTTGCATTAGCGGGAGCCTACTACGAGCAGTACTTC. Protein sequence: CSVALAGAYYEQYF.

The rearrangement joins TRBV29-1 to TRBJ2-1; possibly TRBD1 for D (5 bases). The V gene's germline CDR1 is SQVTM and CDR2 ANQGSEA. This CDR3 comprises 14 residues. V was trimmed by 6 bases and J by 4 bases, leaving 16 bases between them. Here the CDR3 DNA reads TGCAGCGTGGATGGGCAGGGCAGGTACAATGAGCAGTTCTTC. It is translated as CSVDGQGRYNEQFF.

The V gene is TRBV7-9, the J gene TRBJ2-7; 8 positions match TRBD1. CDR1 and CDR2 (germline): SEHNR, FQNEAQ (reference sequence). The ends lost 4 bases at V and 2 bases at J; junction bases unmatched: 7. The CDR3 loop spans 15 amino acids. The CDR3 loop reads CASSSVTGDTYEQYF. Written as DNA, the CDR3 is TGTGCCAGCAGCTCCGTGACAGGGGACACCTACGAGCAGTACTTC.

This chain joins TRBV7-9 and TRBJ1-2; weak D call: TRBD1 (5 bases). CDR1 and CDR2 from the germline V gene are SEHNR and FQNEAQ (reference sequence). V lost 4 bases, J lost 1 base, and 16 bases lay in between. The CDR3 covers 16 residues. This chain's CDR3 is CASSSPTTADNYGYTF. CDR3 in DNA: TGTGCCAGCAGCTCACCCACGACAGCAGATAACTATGGCTACACCTTC.

The chain has TRBV7-6 and TRBJ2-1; D might be TRBD2 (6 bases). CDR1 is SGHVS and CDR2 is FNYEAQ in the germline V gene. The CDR3 covers 13 residues. V dropped 5 bases and J dropped 3 bases, with 8 bases sitting between them. As DNA, the CDR3 is TGTGCCAGCAGCCCGGGGGACTACAATGAGCAGTTCTTC. As protein: CASSPGDYNEQFF.

This clone was observed once. The chain is built from TRBV2 and TRBJ2-1; TRBD2 agrees at 16 bases. Germline CDR1 reads SNHLY; CDR2 reads FYNNEI. With V trimmed by 6 bases and J by 8 bases, 7 bases remained unmatched. The CDR3 is made up of 16 amino acids. CDR3 DNA: TGTGCCAGCAGAGTCGGGACTAGCGGGAGGGCCCATGAGCAGTTCTTC. This gives the protein CASRVGTSGRAHEQFF.

The chain uses TRBV27 and TRBJ2-5; 7 bases match TRBD1. The trim removed 6 bases at V and 0 bases at J, leaving 7 bases unmatched. The CDR3 loop spans 15 amino acids. The V gene's germline CDR1 is MNHEY and CDR2 SMNVEV (reference sequence). As DNA, the CDR3 is TGTGCCAGCAGCGGGACAGCACCATACCAAGAGACCCAGTACTTC. Translated: CASSGTAPYQETQYF.

This chain joins TRBV7-9 and TRBJ2-5; 15 bases fit TRBD2. Trimming cost V 8 bases and J 4 bases; bases outside gene matches: 5. The CDR3 has 15 residues. CDR1 SEHNR and CDR2 FQNEAQ come from the germline V gene (reference sequence). For the CDR3, the DNA is TGTGCCAGCGCAAAGGGACTAGCGGGAGGAGAGACCCAGTACTTC. The encoded protein is CASAKGLAGGETQYF.

The J gene is TRBJ2-7, the V gene TRBV25-1, with 7 bases that match TRBD2. The CDR3 spans 17 residues. Germline V gene data show CDR1 as MGHDK and CDR2 as SYGVNS. After removal of 4 bases from V and 2 bases from J, the junction contained 14 bases not matched to a gene. CDR3 amino acids: CASSGFVASGGTYEQYF. CDR3 bases: TGTGCCAGCAGTGGGTTTGTGGCTAGCGGAGGCACCTACGAGCAGTACTTC.

V gene TRBV10-2 combines with J gene TRBJ2-5, with D maybe TRBD2 (6 bases). The J call is uncertain, as TRBJ2-7 better fits the DNA end. The CDR3 spans 14 residues. The germline V gene encodes CDR1 WSHSY and CDR2 SAAADI. The CDR3 here is CASSGGTGTYEQYF. The DNA for the CDR3 is TGCGCCAGCAGTGGGGGGACTGGCACCTACGAGCAGTACTTC.